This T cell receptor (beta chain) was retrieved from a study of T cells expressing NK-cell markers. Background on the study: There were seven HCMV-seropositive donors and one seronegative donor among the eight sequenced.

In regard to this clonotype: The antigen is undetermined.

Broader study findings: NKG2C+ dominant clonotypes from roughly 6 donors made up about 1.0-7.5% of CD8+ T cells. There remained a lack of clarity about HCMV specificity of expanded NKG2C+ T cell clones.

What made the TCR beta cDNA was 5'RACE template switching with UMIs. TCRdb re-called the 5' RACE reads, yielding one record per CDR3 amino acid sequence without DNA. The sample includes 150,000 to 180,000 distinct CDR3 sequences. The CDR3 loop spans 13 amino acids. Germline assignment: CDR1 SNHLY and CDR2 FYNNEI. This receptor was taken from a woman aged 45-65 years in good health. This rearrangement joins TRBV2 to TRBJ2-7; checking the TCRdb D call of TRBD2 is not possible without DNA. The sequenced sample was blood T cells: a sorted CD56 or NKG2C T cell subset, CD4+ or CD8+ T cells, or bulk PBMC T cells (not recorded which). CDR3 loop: CASSETSLYEQYF.